Reported below is one TCR beta chain. Its antigen is not identified. Produced via immunoSEQ multiplex PCR; TCRdb's table is partial and in-frame only. The sample lists roughly 300,000 clones, roughly 91% occurring once. This CDR3 comprises 15 residues. V lost 1 base, J lost 2 bases, and 2 bases stayed unmatched. Germline V gives CDR1 LGHNA, CDR2 YSLEER. CD45RO+ cells were combined with CCR7-negative CD45RA+ TemRA cells to form CD8 memory. The data were taken from a study of shared clonotypes between healthy human individuals. Study in general: The composition of the donors was a couple of women and three men aged 18 to 49. The study used three CD4 naive, three CD4 memory, two CD8 naive and one CD8 memory plate per donor.

The study, taken as a whole, reports: Unshared clonotypes carried lower generation probabilities than those common to all four donors.

The chain joins TRBV4-3 to TRBJ2-7, with 10 bases matching TRBD1. The source material was memory CD8+ T cells sorted from blood. Subset reported: CD45RO+ cells pooled with CCR7-negative TemRA cells. This TCR came from a man younger than 30 in good health. The DNA of the CDR3 is TGCGCCAGCAGCCAAGCCGGGACAGGGGCCTACGAGCAGTACTTC. Its protein product is CASSQAGTGAYEQYF.